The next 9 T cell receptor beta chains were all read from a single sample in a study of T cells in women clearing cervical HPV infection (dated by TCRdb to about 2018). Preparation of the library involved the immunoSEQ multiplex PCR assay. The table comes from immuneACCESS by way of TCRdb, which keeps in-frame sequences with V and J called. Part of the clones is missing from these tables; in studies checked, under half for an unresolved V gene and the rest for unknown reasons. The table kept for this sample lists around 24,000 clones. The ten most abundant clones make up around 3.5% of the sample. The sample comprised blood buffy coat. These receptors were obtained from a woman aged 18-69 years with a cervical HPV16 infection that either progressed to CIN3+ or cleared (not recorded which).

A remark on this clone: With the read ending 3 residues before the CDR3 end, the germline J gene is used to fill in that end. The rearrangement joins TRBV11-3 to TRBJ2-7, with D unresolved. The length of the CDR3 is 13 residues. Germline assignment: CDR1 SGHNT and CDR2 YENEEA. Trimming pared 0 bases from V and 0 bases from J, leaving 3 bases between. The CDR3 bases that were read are TGTGCCAGCAGCTTAGACAGCTCCTACGAG. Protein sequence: CASSLDSSYE. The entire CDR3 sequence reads CASSLDSSYEQYF.

Partial CDR3 DNA: TGTGCCAGCAGTGATAGCGGGGCCTACGAG. Amino acid sequence: CASSDSGAYE. The CDR3 as a whole reads CASSDSGAYEQYF. The chain has TRBV6-1 and TRBJ2-7; 8 nucleotides agree with TRBD2. With the read ending 3 residues before the CDR3 end, the germline J gene is used to fill in that end. J was trimmed by 2 bases and V by 3 bases; bases with no gene match: 0. CDR1 is MNHNS and CDR2 is SASEGT in the germline V gene. The CDR3 loop spans 13 amino acids.

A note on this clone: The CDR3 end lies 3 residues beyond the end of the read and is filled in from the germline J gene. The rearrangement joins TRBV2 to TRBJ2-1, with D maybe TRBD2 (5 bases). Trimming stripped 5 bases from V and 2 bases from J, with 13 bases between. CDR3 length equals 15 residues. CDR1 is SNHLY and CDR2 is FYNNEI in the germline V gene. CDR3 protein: CASSPRTVTYNEQFF. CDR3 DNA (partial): TGTGCCAGCAGTCCGCGGACTGTTACCTACAATGAG.

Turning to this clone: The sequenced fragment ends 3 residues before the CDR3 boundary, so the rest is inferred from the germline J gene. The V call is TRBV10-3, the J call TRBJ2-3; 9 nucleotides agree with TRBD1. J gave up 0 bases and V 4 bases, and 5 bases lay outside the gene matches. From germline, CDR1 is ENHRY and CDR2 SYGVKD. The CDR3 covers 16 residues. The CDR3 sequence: CAISVSGQGSTDTQYF. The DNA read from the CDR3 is TGTGCCATCAGTGTTTCCGGACAGGGGAGCACAGATACG.

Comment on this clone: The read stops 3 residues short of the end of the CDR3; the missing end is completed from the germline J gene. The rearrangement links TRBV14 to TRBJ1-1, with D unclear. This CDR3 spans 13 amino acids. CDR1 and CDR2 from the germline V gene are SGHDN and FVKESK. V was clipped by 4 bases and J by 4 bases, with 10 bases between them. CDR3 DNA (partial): TGTGCCAGCAGCCCGGGGATGAGCACTGAA. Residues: CASSPGMSTE. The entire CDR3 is CASSPGMSTEAFF. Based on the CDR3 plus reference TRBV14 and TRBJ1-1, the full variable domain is EAGVTQFPSHSVIEKGQTVTLRCDPISGHDNLYWYRRVMGKEIKFLLHFVKESKQDESGMPNNRFLAERTGGTYSTLKVQPAELEDSGVYFCASSPGMSTEAFFGQGTRLTVV.

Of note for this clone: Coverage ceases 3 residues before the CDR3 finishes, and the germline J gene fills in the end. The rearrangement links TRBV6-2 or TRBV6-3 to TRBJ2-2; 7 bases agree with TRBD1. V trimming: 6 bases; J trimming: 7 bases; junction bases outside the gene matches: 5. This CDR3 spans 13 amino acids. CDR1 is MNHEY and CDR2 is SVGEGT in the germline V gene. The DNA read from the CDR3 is TGTGCCAGCAGCACAGGGGTGATCGGGGAG. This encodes CASSTGVIGE. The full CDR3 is CASSTGVIGELFF.

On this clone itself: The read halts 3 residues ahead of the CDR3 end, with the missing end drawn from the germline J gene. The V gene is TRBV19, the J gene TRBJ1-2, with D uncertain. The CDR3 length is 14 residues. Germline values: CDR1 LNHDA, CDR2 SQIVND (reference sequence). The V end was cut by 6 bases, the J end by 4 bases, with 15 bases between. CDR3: CASSQVGFGYGYTF. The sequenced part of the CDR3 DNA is TGTGCCAGTAGCCAAGTCGGTTTCGGCTATGGC.

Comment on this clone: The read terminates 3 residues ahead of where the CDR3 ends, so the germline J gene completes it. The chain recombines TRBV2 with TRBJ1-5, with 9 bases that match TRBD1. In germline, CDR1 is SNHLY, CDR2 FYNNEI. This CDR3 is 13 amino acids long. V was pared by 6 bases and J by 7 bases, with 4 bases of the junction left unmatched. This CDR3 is CASSVQGAQPQHF. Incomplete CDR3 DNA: TGTGCCAGCAGCGTACAGGGGGCCCAGCCC.

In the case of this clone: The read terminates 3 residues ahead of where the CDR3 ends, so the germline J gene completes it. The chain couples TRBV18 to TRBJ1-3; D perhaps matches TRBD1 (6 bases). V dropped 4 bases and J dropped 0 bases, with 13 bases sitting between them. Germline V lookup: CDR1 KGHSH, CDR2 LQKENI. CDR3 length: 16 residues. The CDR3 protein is CASSLLDSSSGNTIYF. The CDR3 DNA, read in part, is TGTGCCAGCTCACTTCTGGACAGCAGCTCTGGAAACACC. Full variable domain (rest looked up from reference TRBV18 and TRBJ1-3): NAGVMQNPRHLVRRRGQEARLRCSPMKGHSHVYWYRQLPEEGLKFMVYLQKENIIDESGMPKERFSAEFPKEGPSILRIQQVVRGDSAAYFCASSLLDSSSGNTIYFGEGSWLTVV.